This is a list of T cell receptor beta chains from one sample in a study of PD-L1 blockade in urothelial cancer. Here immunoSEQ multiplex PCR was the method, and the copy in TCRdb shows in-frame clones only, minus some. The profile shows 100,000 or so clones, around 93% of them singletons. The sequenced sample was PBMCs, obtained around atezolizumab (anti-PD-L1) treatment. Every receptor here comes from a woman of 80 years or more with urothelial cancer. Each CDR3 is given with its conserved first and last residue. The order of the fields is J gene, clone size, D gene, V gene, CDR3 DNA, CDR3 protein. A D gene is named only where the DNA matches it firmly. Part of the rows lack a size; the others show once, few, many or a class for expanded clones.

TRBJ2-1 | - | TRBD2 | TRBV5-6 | TGTGCCAGCAGCTCGAGGGACGGGGGACTAGCGGGGAGAGGACGGTTCTTC | CASSSRDGGLAGRGRFF
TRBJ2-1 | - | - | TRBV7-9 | TGTGCCAGCAGCTACCCAGCGGGCGGGACTCCCGAGCAGTTCTTC | CASSYPAGGTPEQFF
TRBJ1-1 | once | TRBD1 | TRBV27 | TGTGCCAGCAGCCGGGACAGGGTGAACACTGAAGCTTTCTTT | CASSRDRVNTEAFF
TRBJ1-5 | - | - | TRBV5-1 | - | CASRPSGQGNQPQHF
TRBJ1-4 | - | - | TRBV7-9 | TGTGCCAGCCGGCTTGTGGGGGGACGGGAAAAACTGTTTTTT | CASRLVGGREKLFF
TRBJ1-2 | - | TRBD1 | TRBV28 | TGTGCCAGCAGTTTCGAGGGACAGGGGAACTATGGCTACACCTTC | CASSFEGQGNYGYTF
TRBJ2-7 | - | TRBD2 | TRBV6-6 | TGTGCCAGCAGTTCCGGACTAGTGGGCGAGCAGTACTTC | CASSSGLVGEQYF
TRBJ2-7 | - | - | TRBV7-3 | TGTGCCAGCAGCTTAAACTACGGATCCTACGAGCAGTACTTC | CASSLNYGSYEQYF
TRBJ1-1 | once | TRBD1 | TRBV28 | TGTGCCAGCAGTCCCCCCGGGACAGGGTCTGAAGCTTTCTTT | CASSPPGTGSEAFF
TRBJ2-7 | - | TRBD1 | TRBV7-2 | TGTGCCAGCAGCAAGGGGGACAGAACCTACGAGCAGTACTTC | CASSKGDRTYEQYF
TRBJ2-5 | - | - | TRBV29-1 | TGCAGCGTGAGAATAGAGACCCAGTACTTC | CSVRIETQYF
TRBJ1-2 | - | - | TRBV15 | TGTGCCACCAGCAGAGAAACAGGTCACGGTGGCTACACCTTC | CATSRETGHGGYTF
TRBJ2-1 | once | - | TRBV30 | TGTGCCTGGAGTGTACGAGGTTGGGGGGAGACCTACAATGAGCAGTTCTTC | CAWSVRGWGETYNEQFF
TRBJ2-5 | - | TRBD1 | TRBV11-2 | TGTGCCAGCAGCCTTGGACAGGGGTCCGAGACCCAGTACTTC | CASSLGQGSETQYF
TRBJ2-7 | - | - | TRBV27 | TGTGCCAGCAGTTTTGAGGGAATCAGCTCCTACGAGCAGTACTTC | CASSFEGISSYEQYF
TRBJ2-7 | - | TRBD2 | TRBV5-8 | TGTGCCAGCAGCTACTCCCCGGGAGGAGTCTACGAGCAGTACTTC | CASSYSPGGVYEQYF
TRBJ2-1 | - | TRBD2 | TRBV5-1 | TGCGCCAGCAGCTTGGCCGGGACTAACTCCTACAATGAGCAGTTCTTC | CASSLAGTNSYNEQFF
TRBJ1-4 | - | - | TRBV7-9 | TGTGCCAGCAGCTTAGCGGGATCCAGGACAGAAAAACTGTTTTTT | CASSLAGSRTEKLFF
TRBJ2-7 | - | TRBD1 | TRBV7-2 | TGTGCCAGCAGCCAGGACAGGGGGACGAACGAGCAGTACTTC | CASSQDRGTNEQYF
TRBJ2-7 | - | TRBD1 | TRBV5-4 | TGTGCCAGCAGCCCCGGAGGACAGGGTGGCTACGAGCAGTACTTC | CASSPGGQGGYEQYF
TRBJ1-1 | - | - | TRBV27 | TGTGCCAGCAGTTCGAATATCGGGTACACTGAAGCTTTCTTT | CASSSNIGYTEAFF
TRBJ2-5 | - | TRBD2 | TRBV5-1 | TGCGCCAGCAGCTTGGCCGGGGCGGGAGTTCGAGAGACCCAGTACTTC | CASSLAGAGVRETQYF
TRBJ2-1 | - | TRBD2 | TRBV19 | TGTGCCAGTAGTATAGCGGGAGGGCACAATGAGCAGTTCTTC | CASSIAGGHNEQFF
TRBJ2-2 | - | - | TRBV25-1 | TGTGCCAGCAGTAGTCTATCGAGGGAGCTGTTTTTT | CASSSLSRELFF
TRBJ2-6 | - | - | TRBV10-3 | TGTGCCGTAGGGAGTGCTGGGGCCAACGTCCTGACTTTC | CAVGSAGANVLTF
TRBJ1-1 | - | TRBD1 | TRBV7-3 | TGTGCCAGCAGTCGACAGGGCCGGAGTGAAGCTTTCTTT | CASSRQGRSEAFF
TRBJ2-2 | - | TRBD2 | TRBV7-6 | TGTGCCAGCAGCTCTCGGCCAGCGGGAGGAACCGGGGAGCTGTTTTTT | CASSSRPAGGTGELFF
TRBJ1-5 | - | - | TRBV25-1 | TGTGCCAGCAGTGAATCAGGGGTGCTCAATCAGCCCCAGCATTTT | CASSESGVLNQPQHF
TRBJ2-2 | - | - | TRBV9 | TGTGCCAGCAGCGTGCGCGCGAACACCGGGGAGCTGTTTTTT | CASSVRANTGELFF
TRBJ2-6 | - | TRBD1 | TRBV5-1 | TGCGCCAGCAGCTTGCCAGGGGGTATCAGCTCTGGGGCCAACGTCCTGACTTTC | CASSLPGGISSGANVLTF